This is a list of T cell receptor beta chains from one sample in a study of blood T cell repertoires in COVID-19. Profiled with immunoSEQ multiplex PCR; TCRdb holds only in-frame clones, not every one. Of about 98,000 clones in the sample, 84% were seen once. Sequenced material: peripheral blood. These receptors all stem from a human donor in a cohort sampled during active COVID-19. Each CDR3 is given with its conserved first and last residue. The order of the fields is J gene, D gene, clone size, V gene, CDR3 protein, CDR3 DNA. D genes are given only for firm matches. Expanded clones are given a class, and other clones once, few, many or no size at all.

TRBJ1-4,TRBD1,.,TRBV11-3,CASSPGTWGQGDEKLFF,TGTGCCAGCAGTCCCGGAACGTGGGGACAGGGGGACGAAAAACTGTTTTTT
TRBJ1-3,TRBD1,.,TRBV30,CAWSTDRDSGNTIYF,TGTGCCTGGAGTACAGACAGGGACTCTGGAAACACCATATATTTT
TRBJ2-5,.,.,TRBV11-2,CASSLTGDEQETQYF,TGTGCCAGCAGCTTGACAGGAGACGAACAAGAGACCCAGTACTTC
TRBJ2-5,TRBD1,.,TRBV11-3,CASRSTGVGETQYF,TGTGCCAGCAGGAGCACAGGGGTAGGGGAGACCCAGTACTTC
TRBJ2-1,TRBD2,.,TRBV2,CASSELAGGRSEQFF,TGTGCCAGCAGTGAATTAGCGGGGGGGCGGAGTGAGCAGTTCTTC
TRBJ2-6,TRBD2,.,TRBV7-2,CASSLVGTRANVLTF,TGTGCCAGCAGCTTAGTGGGGACTAGGGCCAACGTCCTGACTTTC
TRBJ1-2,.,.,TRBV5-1,CASRDSDYGYTF,TGCGCCAGCCGAGACAGCGACTATGGCTACACCTTC
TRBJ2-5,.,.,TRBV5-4,CASSPIPGGRETQYF,TGTGCCAGCAGCCCGATTCCGGGGGGCCGAGAGACCCAGTACTTC
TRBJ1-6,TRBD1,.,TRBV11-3,CASSLRWTGNNSPLHF,TGTGCCAGCAGCTTACGATGGACAGGGAACAATTCACCCCTCCACTTT
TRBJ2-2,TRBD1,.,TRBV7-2,CASSKSSDRALTGELFF,TGTGCCAGCAGCAAATCCTCGGACAGGGCGCTCACCGGGGAGCTGTTTTTT
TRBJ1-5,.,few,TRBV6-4,CASSEGRNQPQHF,TGTGCCAGCAGTGAGGGGCGAAATCAGCCCCAGCATTTT
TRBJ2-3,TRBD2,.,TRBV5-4,CASSPPGLAGTTDTQYF,TGTGCCAGCAGCCCCCCGGGACTAGCGGGGACCACAGATACGCAGTATTTT
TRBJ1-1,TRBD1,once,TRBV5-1,CASSVTGTGGGDTEAFF,TGCGCCAGCAGCGTCACCGGGACAGGGGGCGGTGACACTGAAGCTTTCTTT
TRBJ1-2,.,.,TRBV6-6,CASSQIVSYGYTF,TGTGCCAGCAGTCAGATAGTGTCCTATGGCTACACCTTC
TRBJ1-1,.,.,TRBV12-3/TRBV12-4,CASSFSVNTEAFF,TGTGCCAGCAGTTTCTCGGTCAACACTGAAGCTTTCTTT
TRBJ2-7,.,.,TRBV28,CASSQQGSYEQYF,TGTGCCAGCAGTCAACAGGGCTCCTACGAGCAGTACTTC
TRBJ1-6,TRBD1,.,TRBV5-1,CASSFTGGVRGSPLHF,TGCGCCAGCAGCTTCACAGGGGGCGTCAGGGGCTCACCCCTCCACTTT
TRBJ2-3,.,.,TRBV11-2,CASSLWLGADTQYF,TGTGCCAGCAGCTTGTGGCTCGGGGCAGATACGCAGTATTTT
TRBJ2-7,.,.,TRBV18,CASSPQEAGSSYEQYF,TGTGCCAGCTCCCCCCAGGAAGCGGGTAGCTCCTACGAGCAGTACTTC
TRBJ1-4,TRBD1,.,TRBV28,CASRAPTGGTNEKLFF,TGTGCCAGCAGGGCCCCAACAGGGGGAACTAATGAAAAACTGTTTTTT
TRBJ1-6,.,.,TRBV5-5,CASSFVNSPLHF,TGTGCCAGCAGCTTCGTCAATTCACCCCTCCACTTT
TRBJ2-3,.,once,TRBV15,CATSIWTADTQYF,TGTGCCACCAGCATCTGGACAGCAGATACGCAGTATTTT
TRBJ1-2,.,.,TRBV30,CAWDRTFNYGYTF,TGTGCCTGGGACAGAACTTTTAACTATGGCTACACCTTC
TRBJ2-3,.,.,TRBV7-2,CASSFVTDTQYF,TGTGCCAGCAGCTTCGTTACAGATACGCAGTATTTT
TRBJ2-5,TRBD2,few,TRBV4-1,CASSRGGQETQYF,TGCGCCAGCAGCCGGGGGGGCCAAGAGACCCAGTACTTC
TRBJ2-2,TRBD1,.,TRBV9,CASSVASQGVTGELFF,TGTGCCAGCAGCGTAGCTAGTCAGGGGGTTACCGGGGAGCTGTTTTTT
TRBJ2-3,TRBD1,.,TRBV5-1,CASSRDGQGADTQYF,TGCGCCAGCAGCCGCGACGGACAGGGGGCAGATACGCAGTATTTT
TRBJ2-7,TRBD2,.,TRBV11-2,CASSPSGGAAYEQYF,TGTGCCAGCAGCCCCTCGGGGGGGGCCGCCTACGAGCAGTACTTC
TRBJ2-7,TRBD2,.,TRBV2,CASSAGLADNYEQYF,TGTGCCAGCAGTGCCGGACTAGCGGACAACTACGAGCAGTACTTC
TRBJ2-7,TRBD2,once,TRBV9,CASSVGPSGEQCF,TGTGCCAGCAGCGTAGGCCCTAGCGGAGAGCAGTGCTTC
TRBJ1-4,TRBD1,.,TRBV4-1,CASSQVGNRGRLREKLFF,TGCGCCAGCAGCCAAGTGGGCAACAGGGGGAGGTTGCGTGAAAAACTGTTTTTT
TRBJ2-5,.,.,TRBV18,CASSQGLGETQYF,TGTGCCAGCTCACAGGGACTGGGCGAGACCCAGTACTTC
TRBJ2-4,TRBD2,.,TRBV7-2,CASSLAVAGGLQYF,TGTGCCAGCAGCTTAGCCGTAGCGGGGGGTCTTCAGTACTTC
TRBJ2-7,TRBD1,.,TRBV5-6,CASSRQGWEEQYF,TGTGCCAGCAGCCGACAGGGATGGGAAGAGCAGTACTTC
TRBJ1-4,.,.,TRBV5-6,CASSLLGATNEKLFF,TGTGCCAGCAGCTTGCTAGGAGCAACTAATGAAAAACTGTTTTTT
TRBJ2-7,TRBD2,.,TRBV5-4,CASSSGGRGTTYEQYF,TGTGCCAGCAGCAGCGGGGGCAGGGGAACTACCTACGAGCAGTACTTC
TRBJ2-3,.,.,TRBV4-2,CASSQGGPTDTQYF,TGTGCCAGCAGCCAAGGGGGGCCAACAGATACGCAGTATTTT
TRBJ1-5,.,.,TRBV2,CASSEEQHSNQPQHF,TGTGCCAGCAGTGAGGAACAGCATAGCAATCAGCCCCAGCATTTT
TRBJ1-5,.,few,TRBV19,CASSIGSSYRYQPQHF,TGTGCCAGTAGTATAGGTTCCTCCTACCGGTATCAGCCCCAGCATTTT
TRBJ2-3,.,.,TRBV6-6,CASRFRATDTQYF,TGTGCCAGCCGGTTCAGGGCAACAGATACGCAGTATTTT
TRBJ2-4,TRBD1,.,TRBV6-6,CASSPGQGNSQNIQYF,TGTGCCAGCAGTCCAGGACAGGGTAATTCCCAAAACATTCAGTACTTC
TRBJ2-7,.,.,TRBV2,CASSDGRGSYEQYF,TGTGCCAGCAGTGACGGCAGGGGTTCCTACGAGCAGTACTTC
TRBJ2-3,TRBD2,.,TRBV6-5,CASSRSAGADTQYF,TGTGCCAGCTCTAGATCAGCGGGGGCAGATACGCAGTATTTT